The rows below give T cell receptor beta chains drawn from one sample of a study of immune heterogeneity within non-small cell lung tumors. TCRdb reprocessed the multiplex PCR reads with MiXCR, giving one entry per CDR3 protein. Among some 21,000 distinct CDR3 sequences, around 28% were seen once, and the ten largest hold 4.4%. The sequencing input was lung tumor tissue. These receptors were obtained from a man in his forties with non-small cell lung cancer. Each CDR3 is given with its conserved first and last residue. D genes are given only for firm matches. Only some rows state a clone size, as once, few, many or a class for expanded clones.

CDR3 length | clone size | J gene | D gene | V gene | CDR3 DNA | CDR3 protein
19 | few | TRBJ2-3 | - | TRBV3-2 | TGTGCCAGCAGCCAACGGACTAGCGGGGAACCCCGAGAATCAGATACGCAGTATTTT | CASSQRTSGEPRESDTQYF
16 | few | TRBJ1-2 | - | TRBV6-1 | TGTGCCAGCAGTGGTGCCGGCGAGAACACAGCGAGGGGCTACACCTTC | CASSGAGENTARGYTF
15 | - | TRBJ2-3 | TRBD2 | TRBV20-1 | TGCAGTTCTAGATCGTCTAGCGGACGCACAGATACGCAGTATTTT | CSSRSSSGRTDTQYF
17 | few | TRBJ2-7 | TRBD1 | TRBV19 | TGTGCCAGTAGTAGGGACAGGGGTGCAACCAACTCCTACGAGCAGTACTTC | CASSRDRGATNSYEQYF
13 | many | TRBJ2-7 | - | TRBV20-1 | TGCAGTGCTAGAGATCACAGGGTGAACGAGCAGTACTTC | CSARDHRVNEQYF
15 | few | TRBJ2-5 | TRBD2 | TRBV9 | TGTGCCAGCAGTGGGCTAGCGGGAGGGCTTGAGACCCAGTACTTC | CASSGLAGGLETQYF
16 | few | TRBJ2-5 | - | TRBV20-1 | TGCAGTGCTAGAGATCAGGGCGGTCCCCTTCAAGAGACCCAGTACTTC | CSARDQGGPLQETQYF
15 | few | TRBJ2-1 | TRBD1 | TRBV3-1 | TGTGCCAGCAGCCAACTCGGACAGGCCTACAATGAGCAGTTCTTC | CASSQLGQAYNEQFF
20 | - | TRBJ2-1 | TRBD2 | TRBV3-1 | TGTGCCAGCAGCCAAGAAGGGACTAGCGGGAGGGCACTTAGACGCCCCGAGCAGTTCTTC | CASSQEGTSGRALRRPEQFF
19 | - | TRBJ2-2 | TRBD1 | TRBV28 | TGTGCCAGCAGTTCGGGACAGGGGTTTAGCGGGCTTCACATCGGGGAGCTGTTTTTT | CASSSGQGFSGLHIGELFF
14 | few | TRBJ2-1 | - | TRBV11-3 | TGTGCCAGCAGCTTAGAACGGGGATACAATGAGCAGTTCTTC | CASSLERGYNEQFF